The next 30 T cell receptor beta chains were all read from a single sample in a study of tumor-infiltrating lymphocytes in localized non-small cell lung cancer. Only in-frame clones appear in the TCRdb table, and some are missing; sequencing was by immunoSEQ multiplex PCR. Of about 12,000 clones in the sample, 65% to 85% were seen once. The sample taken for sequencing was lung tumor tissue. These receptors all come from a human donor with non-small cell lung cancer.

The rearrangement links TRBV7-9 to TRBJ1-1; D call uncertain. Germline CDR1 and CDR2: SEHNR and FQNEAQ (reference sequence). V lost 5 bases and J lost 7, with 17 bases in between. The length of the CDR3 is 14 residues. Here the CDR3 reads CASSLSGVTREAFF. In DNA form, the CDR3 reads TGTGCCAGCAGCCTCTCCGGGGTAACCCGTGAAGCTTTCTTT.

This chain uses TRBV6-6 with TRBJ1-5, with D perhaps TRBD1 (5 bases). This CDR3 has 16 amino acids. Between the trimmed V and J ends, which lost 5 bases and 0 bases, there was a span of 14 bases. Germline V CDR1 and CDR2: MNHNY, SVGAGI (reference sequence). The chain's CDR3 is CASSASWGGSNQPQHF. The DNA for the CDR3 is TGTGCCAGCAGTGCCAGTTGGGGGGGTAGCAATCAGCCCCAGCATTTT.

The genes are TRBV18 and TRBJ2-1; D not resolved. The CDR3 is 11 amino acids. The ends were cut back, 2 bases at V and 10 bases at J, with 6 bases in the middle. The V gene's germline CDR1 is KGHSH and CDR2 LQKENI. For the CDR3, the DNA is TGTGCCAGCTCACCAGTAGGAGAGCAGTTCTTC. Protein: CASSPVGEQFF.

The V and J genes are TRBV19 and TRBJ1-3; D remains ambiguous. The CDR3 is 16 amino acids. Germline V gene sequence: CDR1 LNHDA, CDR2 SQIVND (reference sequence). Trimming left V 9 bases short and J 1 base short, with 19 bases between. The CDR3 bases are TGTGCCAGCTCGTTCGGGCAGGCGGTTTCTGGAAACACCATATATTTT. Translating gives CASSFGQAVSGNTIYF.

This chain links TRBV6-5 with TRBJ2-2; 8 positions match TRBD1. The length of the CDR3 is 14 residues. V lost 7 bases and J lost 4; bases outside the gene matches: 5. Germline V gene sequence: CDR1 MNHEY, CDR2 SVGAGI. The CDR3 nucleotides read TGTGCCAGCAACGGACAGGGATTCACCGGGGAGCTGTTTTTT. Translating it yields CASNGQGFTGELFF.

This rearrangement joins TRBV13 to TRBJ1-1; D is uncertain. CDR1 and CDR2 from the germline V gene are PRHDT and FYEKMQ (reference sequence). This CDR3 is built from 13 residues. V lost 1 base to trimming and J lost 5 bases, with 8 bases between them. The CDR3 loop reads CASSLERGTEAFF. In DNA, the CDR3 is TGTGCCAGCAGCTTAGAGCGGGGTACTGAAGCTTTCTTT.

The chain has TRBV5-1 and TRBJ2-1, with TRBD1 matching 7 bases. Germline lookup yields CDR1 SGHRS and CDR2 YFSETQ. The CDR3 has 17 amino acids. Trimming at V came to 0 bases and at J to 0 bases, leaving 6 bases not matched to a gene. CDR3 sequence (DNA): TGCGCCAGCAGCTTGGGGCTAGACAGGGCCTCCTACAATGAGCAGTTCTTC. Translating it yields CASSLGLDRASYNEQFF. Drawing the rest from reference TRBV5-1 and TRBJ2-1, the complete variable domain is KAGVTQTPRYLIKTRGQQVTLSCSPISGHRSVSWYQQTPGQGLQFLFEYFSETQRNKGNFPGRFSGRQFSNSRSEMNVSTLELGDSALYLCASSLGLDRASYNEQFFGPGTRLTVL.

The CDR3 spells CASSMPRGGYQPQHF. In nucleotides, the CDR3 is TGTGCCAGTAGTATGCCACGGGGGGGGTATCAGCCCCAGCATTTT. This sequence joins TRBV19 and TRBJ1-5; TRBD1 might be the D (5 bases). V shed 3 bases and J shed 5 bases, with 14 bases lying between them. The CDR3 runs 15 residues. CDR1 and CDR2 from the germline V gene are LNHDA and SQIVND (reference sequence). The full variable domain, in which reference TRBV19 and TRBJ1-5 provide the parts outside the CDR3, is DGGITQSPKYLFRKEGQNVTLSCEQNLNHDAMYWYRQDPGQGLRLIYYSQIVNDFQKGDIAEGYSVSREKKESFPLTVTSAQKNPTAFYLCASSMPRGGYQPQHFGDGTRLSIL.

The rearrangement joins TRBV9 to TRBJ1-6; D unresolved. CDR1 and CDR2 (germline): SGDLS, YYNGEE. Trimming removed 3 bases at V and 10 bases at J, with 11 bases between. The CDR3 has 13 residues. The CDR3 DNA is TGTGCCAGCAGCGAAACGGACTTATCACCCCTCCACTTT. Translating gives CASSETDLSPLHF.

V is TRBV6-5 and J is TRBJ2-7, with TRBD1 matching over 8 bases. With 2 bases clipped from V and 5 bases from J, the junction kept 2 bases outside the gene matches. Germline CDR1 reads MNHEY; CDR2 reads SVGAGI. This CDR3 region has 13 residues. Here the CDR3 DNA reads TGTGCCAGCAGTTACGACAGGGGCAACGAGCAGTACTTC. Protein: CASSYDRGNEQYF.

This chain connects TRBV19 to TRBJ1-5; the match to TRBD1 covers 7 bases. The CDR3 sequence is 14 residues long. The V and J ends lost 3 bases and 5 bases, in that order; junction bases with no gene match: 4. CDR1 is LNHDA, CDR2 SQIVND, per germline (reference sequence). CDR3 sequence: CASSIWTGDQPQHF. As DNA, the CDR3 is TGTGCCAGTAGTATCTGGACAGGCGATCAGCCCCAGCATTTT.

The chain is built from TRBV7-9 and TRBJ2-2; tentative D call: TRBD1 (6 bases). The V end lost 5 bases, the J end lost 0 bases, and 13 bases lay between the germline ends. Per germline, CDR1 SEHNR and CDR2 FQNEAQ (reference sequence). The length of the CDR3 is 16 residues. The CDR3 DNA follows: TGTGCCAGCAGCCCTCTGGACAGCCCGAACACCGGGGAGCTGTTTTTT. It codes for CASSPLDSPNTGELFF.

The rearrangement joins TRBV5-1 to TRBJ2-7; a weak D match, TRBD2 (6 bases). V lost 4 bases to trimming and J lost 2 bases, with 19 bases between them. Germline-derived CDR1 and CDR2 are SGHRS and YFSETQ. This CDR3 has 16 amino acids. The CDR3 is CASSDTSGTPAYEQYF. CDR3 bases: TGCGCCAGCAGCGACACTTCCGGGACTCCTGCCTACGAGCAGTACTTC.

V and J are TRBV19 and TRBJ1-5, with D unresolved. This CDR3 contains 15 residues. V was cut by 3 bases and J by 0 bases, with 9 bases left in between. Germline V CDR1 and CDR2: LNHDA, SQIVND (reference sequence). In DNA form, the CDR3 reads TGTGCCAGTAGTATTCCGGGGTATAGCAATCAGCCCCAGCATTTT. This codes for CASSIPGYSNQPQHF.

This clone was counted between two and nine times. The V call is TRBV19, the J call TRBJ1-5, with D uncertain. This CDR3 is 14 amino acids long. V was pared by 2 bases and J by 1 base, with 6 bases between. CDR1 and CDR2 (germline): LNHDA, SQIVND (reference sequence). DNA of the CDR3: TGTGCCAGTAGTATAAGGCAGAGCAATCAGCCCCAGCATTTT. Its translation is CASSIRQSNQPQHF.

This clone was detected only a few times. V and J are TRBV19 and TRBJ1-5; D may be TRBD1 (5 bases). V lost 0 bases to trimming and J lost 4 bases, with 19 bases between them. There are 18 residues in the CDR3. The germline CDR1 and CDR2 sequences are LNHDA and SQIVND (reference sequence). The CDR3 here is CASSIDQGGALGNQPQHF. CDR3 coding DNA: TGTGCCAGTAGTATAGATCAAGGAGGGGCCCTGGGGAATCAGCCCCAGCATTTT.

In this sample, this clone turned up a few times. The chain uses TRBV20-1 and TRBJ2-7; possibly TRBD1 or TRBD2 for D (5 bases each). Trimming shortened V by 6 bases and J by 2 bases, and 8 bases separated the two germline ends. Germline V gives CDR1 DFQATT, CDR2 SNEGSKA (reference sequence). The CDR3 loop spans 11 amino acids. The CDR3 bases are TGCAGTGCCCCGGGGCCCTACGAGCAGTACTTC. Protein product: CSAPGPYEQYF.

This clone has more than one count but fewer than ten. The chain has TRBV5-1 and TRBJ1-6, with D unclear. CDR3 length: 14 amino acids. The germline V and J ends were trimmed by 1 base and 4 bases, with 6 bases remaining between them. CDR1 is SGHRS, CDR2 YFSETQ, per germline. The CDR3 nucleotides are TGCGCCAGCAGCTTGCGGCAGTATAATTCACCCCTCCACTTT. Translating gives CASSLRQYNSPLHF.

The V and J genes are TRBV7-2 and TRBJ1-2; D not resolved. With 1 base removed from V and 1 base from J, the gap between germline ends came to 4 bases. Germline-derived CDR1 and CDR2 are SGHTA and FQGNSA. This CDR3 region has 13 residues. CDR3 in amino acids: CASSLDNNYGYTF. The CDR3 DNA follows: TGTGCCAGCAGCTTAGACAATAACTATGGCTACACCTTC.

The J gene is TRBJ1-4, the V gene TRBV6-5; D might be TRBD1 (5 bases). Trimming pared 0 bases from V and 8 bases from J, leaving 13 bases between. The length of the CDR3 is 15 residues. Germline-derived CDR1 and CDR2 are MNHEY and SVGAGI. The DNA of the CDR3 is TGTGCCAGCAGTTACTCCCCAGGGAATTGGGAAAAACTGTTTTTT. Its translation: CASSYSPGNWEKLFF.

This clone has a handful of counts. The chain couples TRBV4-3 to TRBJ1-1; tentative D call: TRBD1 (5 bases). Trimming removed 5 bases from V and 3 bases from J, with 7 bases in between. From germline, CDR1 is LGHNA and CDR2 YSLEER. The CDR3 has 12 residues. The CDR3 spells CASSGAYTEAFF. The CDR3, as DNA: TGCGCCAGCAGCGGGGCCTACACTGAAGCTTTCTTT.

CDR3 amino acids: CSVESPGGNTIYF. The CDR3 bases are TGCAGCGTTGAATCGCCGGGAGGAAACACCATATATTTT. The V call is TRBV29-1, the J call TRBJ1-3; D gene uncertain. Trimming shortened V by 2 bases and J by 4 bases, and 9 bases separated the two germline ends. The CDR3 loop spans 13 amino acids. Germline CDR1 and CDR2: SQVTM and ANQGSEA.

The genes are TRBV5-1 and TRBJ2-5; D ambiguous. The CDR3 contains 13 residues. From germline, CDR1 is SGHRS and CDR2 YFSETQ. Trimming removed 3 bases from V and 5 bases from J, with 11 bases in between. CDR3 nucleotides: TGCGCCAGCAGCTCCGGTAGTGTTGAGACCCAGTACTTC. This sequence encodes CASSSGSVETQYF.

The gene calls are TRBV19 and TRBJ1-4; 9 bases agree with TRBD1. The trim removed 7 bases at V and 8 bases at J, leaving 8 bases unmatched. The germline V gene has CDR1 LNHDA and CDR2 SQIVND (reference sequence). The CDR3 covers 14 residues. Written as DNA, the CDR3 is TGTGCCAGTAACCTACAGGGGGCAGGCGAAAAACTGTTTTTT. The encoded protein is CASNLQGAGEKLFF.

V is TRBV10-2 and J is TRBJ1-6, with D hard to call. V was pared by 7 bases and J by 8 bases, with 12 bases between. The CDR3 extends over 13 amino acids. CDR1 is WSHSY and CDR2 is SAAADI in the germline V gene. CDR3 nucleotide sequence: TGCGCCAGCACGTCCCCTTCTGATTCACCCCTCCACTTT. It yields the protein CASTSPSDSPLHF.

This chain connects TRBV6-1 to TRBJ1-1; D is uncertain. The V end was cut by 3 bases, the J end by 7 bases, with 12 bases between. This CDR3 contains 13 residues. Germline V gene sequence: CDR1 MNHNS, CDR2 SASEGT. The DNA of the CDR3 is TGTGCCAGCAGTGATTATCGACGGATTGAAGCTTTCTTT. This encodes CASSDYRRIEAFF.

The chain couples TRBV9 to TRBJ2-7; D unresolved. Germline loops: CDR1 SGDLS, CDR2 YYNGEE. This CDR3 has 15 residues. Trimming cost V 0 bases and J 0 bases, with 10 bases left between them. This CDR3 reads CASSVAAGNSYEQYF. CDR3 nucleotide sequence: TGTGCCAGCAGCGTAGCAGCAGGAAACTCCTACGAGCAGTACTTC.

The chain uses TRBV18 and TRBJ1-5; no reliable D call. The CDR3 has 13 residues. V was pared by 2 bases and J by 7 bases, with 9 bases between. Per germline, CDR1 KGHSH and CDR2 LQKENI. This CDR3 reads CASSPGEYQPQHF. The CDR3 DNA sequence: TGTGCCAGCTCACCAGGGGAATACCAGCCCCAGCATTTT.

With regard to this clone: Other DNA sequences in the same sample also yield this CDR3. This chain links TRBV7-9 with TRBJ1-3, with a tentative D call TRBD1 (5 bases). V dropped 2 bases and J dropped 0 bases, with 8 bases sitting between them. The CDR3 extends over 15 amino acids. From germline, CDR1 is SEHNR and CDR2 FQNEAQ (reference sequence). CDR3 sequence: CASSLLGVSGNTIYF. The CDR3 DNA follows: TGTGCCAGCAGCTTATTAGGGGTCTCTGGAAACACCATATATTTT.

V gene TRBV19 combines with J gene TRBJ2-7, with 9 bases fitting TRBD1. J gave up 5 bases and V 5 bases, and 7 bases lay outside the gene matches. The CDR3 runs to 14 residues. Germline V gene data show CDR1 as LNHDA and CDR2 as SQIVND (reference sequence). The CDR3 coding sequence is TGTGCCAGTAGTGAGGACAGGGGAAGTAACGAGCAGTACTTC. Protein sequence: CASSEDRGSNEQYF. Full variable domain (outside the CDR3, taken from reference TRBV19 and TRBJ2-7): DGGITQSPKYLFRKEGQNVTLSCEQNLNHDAMYWYRQDPGQGLRLIYYSQIVNDFQKGDIAEGYSVSREKKESFPLTVTSAQKNPTAFYLCASSEDRGSNEQYFGPGTRLTVT.